Listed below are T cell receptor beta chains from one sample, sequenced in a study of T cell responses to AZD1222 COVID-19 vaccine. Clones were read by immunoSEQ multiplex PCR, and TCRdb kept only the in-frame ones, dropping some. The sample consists of 140,000 to 150,000 clones, about 94% of them appearing once. The sequenced sample was peripheral blood, obtained on day 0 of AZD1222 vaccination. The receptors originated from an adult in good health. The CDR3 runs from the conserved cysteine through the conserved F or W. A D gene is named only where the DNA matches it firmly. Expanded clones are given a class, and other clones once, few, many or no size at all.

J,V,D,size,CDR3,DNA
TRBJ1-1,TRBV7-9,NA,NA,CASSYLNTEAFF,TGTGCCAGCAGTTACCTGAACACTGAAGCTTTCTTT
TRBJ1-2,TRBV19,TRBD1,once,CASSSPRDRGYGYTF,TGTGCCAGTAGTAGTCCCCGGGACAGGGGCTATGGCTACACCTTC
TRBJ2-1,TRBV30,TRBD2,NA,CAWSVLGLAGRSYNEQFF,TGTGCCTGGAGTGTCTTAGGGCTAGCGGGCCGCTCCTACAATGAGCAGTTCTTC
TRBJ2-3,TRBV6-4,NA,NA,CASSPVGNRGDTQYF,TGTGCCAGCAGTCCTGTCGGCAACAGAGGAGATACGCAGTATTTT
TRBJ2-1,TRBV15,NA,NA,CATQIASSYNEQFF,TGTGCCACCCAGATAGCGAGCTCCTACAATGAGCAGTTCTTC
TRBJ1-2,TRBV5-3,NA,NA,CARSFYSEPNYGYTF,TGTGCCAGAAGCTTCTACAGTGAGCCTAACTATGGCTACACCTTC
TRBJ2-7,TRBV12-5,TRBD1,NA,CASGLSYPGQGYEQYF,TGTGCTAGTGGTTTGTCCTACCCGGGACAGGGCTACGAGCAGTACTTC
TRBJ1-5,TRBV7-9,TRBD1,once,CASSLGQGGQPQHF,TGTGCCAGCAGCTTAGGACAGGGAGGACAGCCCCAGCATTTT
TRBJ1-6,TRBV28,NA,NA,CASSPSTGRANSPLHF,TGTGCCAGCAGTCCCTCCACAGGGCGGGCTAATTCACCCCTCCACTTT
TRBJ2-1,TRBV6-4,TRBD2,NA,CASSLLAGGPIRYNEQFF,TGTGCCAGCAGTCTATTAGCGGGAGGGCCTATAAGGTACAATGAGCAGTTCTTC
TRBJ2-7,TRBV7-2,TRBD2,NA,CASSLGGTTSYEQYF,TGTGCCAGCAGCCTAGGCGGGACTACCTCCTACGAGCAGTACTTC
TRBJ1-5,TRBV12-5,TRBD1,NA,CASGLVTGLGGNQPQHF,TGTGCTAGTGGTTTGGTGACAGGGCTGGGAGGCAATCAGCCCCAGCATTTT
TRBJ1-5,TRBV19,NA,NA,CASSIGGDQPQHF,TGTGCCAGTAGTATCGGGGGAGATCAGCCCCAGCATTTT
TRBJ2-7,TRBV28,NA,NA,CASSPGVKNGKQYF,TGTGCCAGCAGTCCCGGGGTGAAAAATGGAAAGCAGTACTTC
TRBJ2-2,TRBV3-1/TRBV3-2,TRBD2,NA,CASSQLAGFNTGELFF,TGTGCCAGCAGCCAACTAGCGGGATTTAACACCGGGGAGCTGTTTTTT
TRBJ1-5,TRBV27,NA,NA,CASSLSGIDQPQHF,TGTGCCAGCAGTTTATCAGGCATCGATCAGCCCCAGCATTTT